This record looks at one TCR beta chain sequence and its context. Its antigen remains unknown. This entry is derived from a study of CD8 T cells in Susac syndrome. The CDR3 has 14 amino acids. The germline V gene encodes CDR1 SGDLS and CDR2 YYNGEE. V lost 3 bases, J lost 14 bases, and 21 bases lay in between. Random hexamers primed reverse transcription of about 0.45 to 1 ug RNA. TCRdb re-called the immunoSEQ multiplex PCR reads with MiXCR, one entry per CDR3 protein. Counted here are about 140,000 distinct CDR3 sequences, 95% occurring once; the ten biggest clones make up roughly 0.14%. Whole-study findings and limits: There was no clonal expansion in the CD4+ T cell repertoires of Susac syndrome.

The sample consisted of CD4+ T cells from PBMCs. This clonotype was sampled from a human donor with Susac syndrome. V usage is TRBV9 and J usage is TRBJ2-1, with a weak D call TRBD2 (6 bases). The CDR3 sequence is CASSATTGLLGKFF. CDR3 DNA: TGTGCCAGCAGCGCAACGACGGGACTCCTGGGGAAGTTCTTC.